This T cell receptor (beta chain) was retrieved from a study of blood T cell repertoires in COVID-19. Overall study: The United States, Italy and Spain were the sources of the acute and convalescent COVID-19 samples. PBMCs, B-cell-depleted T cells, or T cells provided the cDNA or gDNA that made up the material.

Regarding this clone: This CDR3 is also generated by other DNA sequences in the sample.

Original methodology: Amplifying reference gene primers gave estimates of nucleated cell counts. Repertoires were generated with immunoSEQ multiplex PCR, while TCRdb's copy carries only in-frame clones and drops some. D and trimming were read from the DNA, whereas the V and J calls and clone size are those reported in that table. This table holds just under 300,000 clones, around nine tenths found once. Trimming took 8 bases from V and 0 from J, leaving 11 bases between them. The CDR3 runs to 14 residues. Germline CDR1 and CDR2: SGHTA and FQGNSA. Source material: peripheral blood. The TCR comes from an older man with acute or convalescent COVID-19. The chain combines TRBV7-2 with TRBJ2-1, with D perhaps TRBD2 (7 bases). This CDR3 is CASGRGSSYNEQFF. The CDR3 DNA is TGTGCCAGCGGGAGGGGGAGCTCCTACAATGAGCAGTTCTTC. The full variable domain, in which reference TRBV7-2 and TRBJ2-1 provide the parts outside the CDR3, is GAGVSQSPSNKVTEKGKDVELRCDPISGHTALYWYRQSLGQGLEFLIYFQGNSAPDKSGLPSDRFSAERTGGSVSTLTIQRTQQEDSAVYLCASGRGSSYNEQFFGPGTRLTVL.